This entry lists 9 T cell receptor beta chains sequenced from one sample in a study of low-dose radiotherapy and immunotherapy resistance in tumors. TRAV- and TRBV-specific primers were used for first-strand cDNA, which covered alpha and beta chains. With a V-primer adapter and a constant-region primer, TCRs were amplified for about 22 PCR cycles. One entry per CDR3 protein results from TCRdb running MiXCR on the reads. The sample includes about 9,000 distinct CDR3 sequences, approximately 69% seen only once; the top ten take roughly 7%. All receptors derive from a human donor with advanced metastatic prostate, ovarian, gallbladder or colorectal cancer (not recorded which). This table probably holds off-target reads from a library built for another chain.

The rearrangement uses TRBV2 and TRBJ2-7, with D maybe TRBD2 (5 bases). The germline V and J ends were trimmed by 6 bases and 2 bases, with 17 bases remaining between them. This CDR3 contains 15 residues. Germline-derived CDR1 and CDR2 are SNHLY and FYNNEI. The CDR3 sequence is CASSVVSGNTYEQYF. In nucleotides, the CDR3 is TGTGCCAGCAGCGTCGTCAGCGGTAATACCTACGAGCAGTACTTC.

The chain has TRBV4-2 and TRBJ1-1; no firm D call. V lost 1 base and J lost 1, with 7 bases in between. This CDR3 is built from 14 residues. Germline V gene sequence: CDR1 LGHNA, CDR2 YNFKEQ. CDR3 protein: CASSQGYGNTEAFF. CDR3 nucleotides: TGTGCCAGCAGCCAAGGGTATGGGAACACTGAAGCTTTCTTT.

The rearrangement uses TRBV28 and TRBJ1-6; D remains ambiguous. The ends were cut back, 1 base at V and 7 bases at J, with 14 bases in the middle. Germline-derived CDR1 and CDR2 are MDHEN and SYDVKM. The CDR3 is 16 residues long. The CDR3 DNA reads TGTGCCAGCAGTTTATATTCGGGAATCGTCAATTCACCCCTCCACTTT. Protein sequence: CASSLYSGIVNSPLHF. Complete variable domain (other parts from reference TRBV28 and TRBJ1-6): DVKVTQSSRYLVKRTGEKVFLECVQDMDHENMFWYRQDPGLGLRLIYFSYDVKMKEKGDIPEGYSVSREKKERFSLILESASTNQTSMYLCASSLYSGIVNSPLHFGNGTRLTVT.

This chain joins TRBV7-8 and TRBJ2-1; no firm D call. The CDR3 loop spans 15 amino acids. The germline V gene has CDR1 SGHVS and CDR2 FQNEAQ. Trimming pared 0 bases from V and 4 bases from J, leaving 10 bases between. The CDR3 DNA reads as TGTGCCAGCAGCTTAGCGGCCGGTCGGTACAATGAGCAGTTCTTC. Translated: CASSLAAGRYNEQFF.

V usage is TRBV5-5 and J usage is TRBJ2-2; TRBD1 is a possible D gene (6 bases). The V and J ends lost 5 bases and 0 bases respectively, with 14 bases between them. CDR1 and CDR2 (germline): SGHKS, YYEKEE (reference sequence). This CDR3 contains 16 residues. The CDR3 nucleotides are TGTGCCAGCAGTCCCCCCGGGACACCGAACACCGGGGAGCTGTTTTTT. Translating gives CASSPPGTPNTGELFF.

Note on this clonotype: Relative to the germline gene, one junction end is altered; a read error may explain this. The chain employs TRBV7-9 and TRBJ1-1, with TRBD1 matching over 9 bases. There are 13 residues in the CDR3. Germline V gene sequence: CDR1 SEHNR, CDR2 FQNEAQ (reference sequence). The CDR3 protein is CASSRTGANEAFF. The CDR3, as DNA: TGTGCTAGCAGCAGGACAGGGGCGAATGAAGCTTTCTTT.

A few counts support this clonotype. The J gene is TRBJ2-3, the V gene TRBV12-3 or TRBV12-4; a possible D gene is TRBD2 (5 bases). The CDR3 length is 17 residues. V was shortened by 5 bases and J by 0 bases, with 18 bases between the two germline ends. The CDR3 loop reads CASSLVMDSASTDTQYF. In DNA form, the CDR3 reads TGTGCCAGCAGTCTCGTTATGGACTCCGCTAGCACAGATACGCAGTATTTT.

The table lists this clonotype with a few counts. The CDR3 DNA reads TGTGCCAGCAGTCCACGGGTTGATAGCAATCAGCCCCAGCATTTT. Translating it yields CASSPRVDSNQPQHF. This chain links TRBV6-2 or TRBV6-3 with TRBJ1-5; D gene ambiguous. This CDR3 region has 15 residues. The V end lost 5 bases, the J end lost 0 bases, and 11 bases lay between the germline ends. The germline CDR1 and CDR2 sequences are MNHEY and SVGEGT.

This clonotype has only one observation. DNA for the CDR3: TGCAGCGTTGAAGTTGCGCAGAAAGAGACCCAGTACTTC. Amino acids: CSVEVAQKETQYF. The V gene is TRBV29-1, the J gene TRBJ2-5; unclear D gene. The CDR3 runs to 13 residues. Germline CDR1 and CDR2: SQVTM and ANQGSEA. The V end was cut by 1 base, the J end by 3 bases, with 9 bases between.